This TCR beta chain was captured by sequencing in a study of blood T cell repertoires in COVID-19. Study context: Some COVID-19 samples were acute and others convalescent; all came from the United States, Italy and Spain.

The CDR3 is 16 residues long. The V gene's germline CDR1 is ENHRY and CDR2 SYGVKD. Trimming pared 5 bases from V and 0 bases from J, leaving 13 bases between. In the original processing: For nucleated cells, counts were estimated from reference gene primer amplification. The table came from immunoSEQ multiplex PCR; TCRdb's copy has only in-frame clones and leaves some out. The DNA was the basis for D and trimming; V, J and clone size are from that table. The repertoire consists of around 250,000 clones, with 85% to 90% occurring once and the leading ten covering approximately 4%. The genes are TRBV10-3 and TRBJ2-2; perhaps TRBD2 as D (5 bases). Material: PBMCs or T cells enriched from blood (not recorded which). The sequence came from a young woman with acute COVID-19. The CDR3 bases are TGTGCCATCAGTCCTTTTGGACTTTCGAACACCGGGGAGCTGTTTTTT. It is translated as CAISPFGLSNTGELFF.